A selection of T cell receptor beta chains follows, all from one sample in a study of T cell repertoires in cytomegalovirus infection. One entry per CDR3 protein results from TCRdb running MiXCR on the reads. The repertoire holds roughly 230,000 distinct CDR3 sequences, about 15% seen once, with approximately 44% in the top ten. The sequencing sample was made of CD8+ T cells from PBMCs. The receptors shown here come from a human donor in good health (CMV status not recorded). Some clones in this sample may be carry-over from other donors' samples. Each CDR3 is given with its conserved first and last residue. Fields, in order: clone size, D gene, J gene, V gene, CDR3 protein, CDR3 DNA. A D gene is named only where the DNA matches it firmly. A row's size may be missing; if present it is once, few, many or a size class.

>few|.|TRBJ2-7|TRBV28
CASSQRAHYEQYF
TGTGCCAGCAGCCAACGGGCCCATTACGAGCAGTACTTC
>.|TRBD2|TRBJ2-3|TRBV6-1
CASSTLAVSDTQYF
TGTGCCAGCAGTACACTAGCGGTATCAGATACGCAGTATTTT
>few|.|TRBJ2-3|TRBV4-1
CASSQLDADTQYF
TGCGCCAGCAGCCAACTTGACGCAGATACGCAGTATTTT
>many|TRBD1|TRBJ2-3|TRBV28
CASSPDRGSTDTQYF
TGTGCCAGCAGTCCCGACAGGGGTAGCACAGATACGCAGTATTTT
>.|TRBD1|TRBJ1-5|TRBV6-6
CASSEDRASNQPQHF
TGTGCCAGCAGTGAGGACAGGGCCAGCAATCAGCCCCAGCATTTT
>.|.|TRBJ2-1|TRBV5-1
CASSASGVPYNEQFF
TGCGCCAGCAGCGCCTCAGGGGTTCCCTACAATGAGCAGTTCTTC
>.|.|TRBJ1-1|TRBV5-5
CATRASGLTEAFF
TGTGCCACCAGGGCCTCTGGGCTCACTGAAGCTTTCTTT
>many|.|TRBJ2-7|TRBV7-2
CASSSWTQGYEQYF
TGTGCCAGCAGCTCGTGGACGCAGGGCTACGAGCAGTACTTC
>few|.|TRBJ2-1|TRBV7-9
CASSQDYHEQFF
TGTGCCAGCAGCCAGGACTACCATGAGCAGTTCTTC
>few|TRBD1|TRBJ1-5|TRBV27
CASRPGQFSNQPQHF
TGTGCCAGCAGGCCGGGACAGTTTAGCAATCAGCCCCAGCATTTT
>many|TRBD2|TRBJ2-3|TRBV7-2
CASSPWEAGGVRDTQYF
TGTGCCAGCAGCCCCTGGGAAGCGGGGGGGGTACGTGATACGCAGTATTTT
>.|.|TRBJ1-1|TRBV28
CASSFRSSAIKAFF
TGTGCCAGCAGTTTTAGGTCCTCCGCAATTAAAGCTTTCTTT
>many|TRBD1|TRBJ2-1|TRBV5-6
CASKFPTGGHNEQFF
TGTGCCAGCAAGTTTCCCACAGGGGGGCACAATGAGCAGTTCTTC
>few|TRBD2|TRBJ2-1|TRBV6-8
CASSTGTSGHNEQFF
TGTGCCAGCAGTACAGGGACTAGCGGACACAATGAGCAGTTCTTC
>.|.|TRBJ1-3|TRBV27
CASSLTYRDRFSSSGNTIYF
TGTGCCAGCAGCCTTACCTATCGGGACCGTTTCTCGAGCTCTGGAAACACCATATATTTT
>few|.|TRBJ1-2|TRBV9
CASSGRDFGHGYTF
TGTGCCAGCAGCGGCCGGGACTTTGGACATGGCTACACCTTC
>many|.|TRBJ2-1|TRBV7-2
CASSPDSLVRPSYNEQFF
TGTGCCAGCAGCCCAGACAGCCTAGTCCGGCCTTCCTACAATGAGCAGTTCTTC
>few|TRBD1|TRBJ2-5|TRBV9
CASSDNRDRDQETQYF
TGTGCCAGCAGCGATAACCGGGACAGGGACCAAGAGACCCAGTACTTC
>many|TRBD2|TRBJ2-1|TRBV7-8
CASSLPLAGDYNEQFF
TGTGCCAGCAGCTTACCACTAGCGGGGGATTACAATGAGCAGTTCTTC
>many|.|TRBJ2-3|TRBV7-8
CAGTELIDPDTQYF
TGTGCCGGAACCGAACTCATTGATCCAGATACGCAGTATTTT
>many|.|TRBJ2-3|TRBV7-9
CATGWGLQTDTQYF
TGTGCCACCGGGTGGGGGCTACAGACAGATACGCAGTATTTT
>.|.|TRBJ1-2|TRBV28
CASSPTPNYGYTF
TGTGCCAGCAGTCCCACACCAAACTATGGCTACACCTTC
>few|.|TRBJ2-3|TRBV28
CATSQGSLSTDTQYF
TGTGCCACCTCTCAGGGGTCCCTCAGCACAGATACGCAGTATTTT
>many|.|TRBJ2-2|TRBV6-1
CASGRSGELFF
TGTGCCAGCGGGCGTAGCGGGGAGCTGTTTTTT
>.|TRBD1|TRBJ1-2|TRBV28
CASSRTGAYGYTF
TGTGCCAGCAGTCGGACAGGGGCCTATGGCTACACCTTC
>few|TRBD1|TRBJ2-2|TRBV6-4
CASSDTQGAQSGELFF
TGTGCCAGCAGTGACACACAGGGGGCGCAGAGCGGGGAGCTGTTTTTT
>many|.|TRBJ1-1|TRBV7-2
CASSSSAFMNTEAFF
TGTGCCAGCAGCTCCTCTGCATTTATGAACACTGAAGCTTTCTTT
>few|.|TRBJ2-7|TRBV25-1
CASSPNEGYEQYF
TGTGCCAGCAGTCCTAATGAGGGGTACGAGCAGTACTTC
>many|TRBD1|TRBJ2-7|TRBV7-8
CASSFRGRSYEQYF
TGTGCCAGCAGCTTCAGGGGGCGATCCTACGAGCAGTACTTC